This T cell receptor beta chain is from a study of blood T cell repertoires in COVID-19. On the study more broadly: T cells, B-cell-depleted T cells, or PBMCs provided the cDNA or gDNA that served as material.

This clone showed up just once. Germline CDR1 reads MDHEN; CDR2 reads SYDVKM. The CDR3 consists of 13 residues. Trimming shortened V by 2 bases and J by 8 bases, and 12 bases separated the two germline ends. Assay: immunoSEQ multiplex PCR; the TCRdb copy retains only in-frame clones and omits some. The data contain roughly 80,000 clones, approximately 82% of them singletons. Sequenced sample: peripheral blood. The chain joins TRBV28 to TRBJ1-2, with a weak D call TRBD1 (5 bases). This TCR was recovered from a human donor in a cohort sampled during active COVID-19. This CDR3 is CASSLAGLQGYTF. The CDR3 bases are TGTGCCAGCAGTTTAGCAGGGCTTCAAGGCTACACCTTC.